The sample holds many counts of the clone carrying this TCR beta chain. What it binds is not known. The data derive from a study of T cells in Graves' hyperthyroidism and ophthalmopathy. Study findings and constraints: A 13 V-J model separated ophthalmopathy from stable hyperthyroidism. The majority of expanded thyroid clonotypes above 0.001 also appeared in blood.

The source material, RNA transcripts, was used to amplify TCR beta CDR3 regions. The HTBI primer set was used in a first-round RT-PCR of the TCR CDR3. One entry per CDR3 protein results from TCRdb running MiXCR on the multiplex PCR reads. The sample has a few hundred thousand distinct CDR3 sequences, approximately 14% seen once; the top ten hold 13% to 15%. Germline CDR1 SEHNR, CDR2 FQNEAQ (reference sequence). This CDR3 has 15 amino acids. With V trimmed by 5 bases and J by 8 bases, 11 bases remained unmatched. Graves' hyperthyroidism qualified as stable when ophthalmopathy did not progress within 18 months. With a duration under 2 months, the hyperthyroidism was newly diagnosed in patients aged 18 to 65.

The rearrangement joins TRBV7-9 to TRBJ2-1; 8 bases agree with TRBD2. Sequencing used blood. The TCR comes from a woman aged 18-35 years with Graves' hyperthyroidism. This chain's CDR3 is CASSHTSGGGDEQFF. DNA for the CDR3: TGTGCCAGCAGCCATACTAGCGGAGGCGGGGATGAGCAGTTCTTC.